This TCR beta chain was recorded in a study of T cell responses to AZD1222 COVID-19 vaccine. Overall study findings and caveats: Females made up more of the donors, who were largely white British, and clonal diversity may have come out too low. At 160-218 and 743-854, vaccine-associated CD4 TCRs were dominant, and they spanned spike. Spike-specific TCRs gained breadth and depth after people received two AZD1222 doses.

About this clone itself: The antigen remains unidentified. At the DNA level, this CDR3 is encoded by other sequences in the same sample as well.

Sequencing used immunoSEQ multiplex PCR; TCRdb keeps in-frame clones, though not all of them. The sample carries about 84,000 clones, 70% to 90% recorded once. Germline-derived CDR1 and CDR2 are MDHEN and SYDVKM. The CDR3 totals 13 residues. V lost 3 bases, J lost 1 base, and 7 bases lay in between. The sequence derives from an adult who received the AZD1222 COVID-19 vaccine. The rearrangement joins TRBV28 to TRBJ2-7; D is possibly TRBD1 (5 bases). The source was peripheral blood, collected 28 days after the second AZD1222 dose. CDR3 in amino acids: CASSLRQSYEQYF. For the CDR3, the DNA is TGTGCCAGCAGTTTGAGACAGTCCTACGAGCAGTACTTC.